These 24 T cell receptor beta chains were all obtained from the same sample, sequenced in a study of blood T cell repertoires in COVID-19. Using immunoSEQ multiplex PCR, the repertoire was profiled, and TCRdb retains in-frame clones only, with some absent. The sample lists 300,000 to 450,000 clones, about 85% occurring once. Sequencing was performed on peripheral blood. The receptor source for this set is a woman aged 18 to 35 with acute or convalescent COVID-19.

The V call is TRBV12-3 or TRBV12-4, the J call TRBJ1-1; D unresolved. This CDR3 contains 12 residues. The germline V and J ends were trimmed by 4 bases and 7 bases, with 10 bases remaining between them. The CDR3 loop reads CASSSRQVEAFF. The CDR3 bases are TGTGCCAGCAGTTCCAGGCAAGTTGAAGCTTTCTTT.

The chain links TRBV3-1 (or the pseudogene TRBV3-2) to TRBJ2-7; TRBD2 aligns across 9 bases. The CDR3 sequence is 17 residues long. Trimming took 7 bases from V and 6 from J; bases not matched to a gene: 19. Germline V gene sequence: CDR1 LGHDT, CDR2 YNNKEL (reference sequence). CDR3 protein: CASTPMGGGAFIGEQYF. CDR3 DNA: TGTGCCAGCACCCCCATGGGCGGGGGGGCCTTCATTGGCGAGCAGTACTTC.

Only one count was recorded for this clone. V gene TRBV9 combines with J gene TRBJ2-3; 13 positions match TRBD2. V shed 0 bases, J shed 2 bases, and the junction held 6 bases outside the gene matches. This CDR3 comprises 18 residues. CDR1 SGDLS and CDR2 YYNGEE come from the germline V gene. The CDR3 DNA reads as TGTGCCAGCAGCGTAGTTGGACTAGCGGGGGCCAACACAGATACGCAGTATTTT. Protein sequence: CASSVVGLAGANTDTQYF.

V gene TRBV19 combines with J gene TRBJ2-3; 7 bases line up with TRBD1. Per germline, CDR1 LNHDA and CDR2 SQIVND (reference sequence). The CDR3 spans 15 residues. Trimming cost V 6 bases and J 1 base; bases outside gene matches: 7. In nucleotides, the CDR3 is TGTGCCAGTAGAGAAGTCGGGACAGGCACAGATACGCAGTATTTT. It yields the protein CASREVGTGTDTQYF.

The genes are TRBV5-6 and TRBJ2-7, with D perhaps TRBD1 (6 bases). Per germline, CDR1 SGHDT and CDR2 YYEEEE. Trimming left V 4 bases short and J 2 bases short, with 19 bases between. CDR3 length equals 16 residues. The chain's CDR3 is CASSPGTGMIAYEQYF. CDR3 bases: TGTGCCAGCAGCCCCGGTACAGGGATGATAGCCTACGAGCAGTACTTC.

J is TRBJ1-2 and V is TRBV2, with 7 bases matching TRBD1. Germline assignment: CDR1 SNHLY and CDR2 FYNNEI. Trimming removed 10 bases from V and 4 bases from J; junction bases left unmatched: 9. The CDR3 consists of 13 residues. CDR3 in DNA: TGTGCCAATAGACAGGGTTTGGTCTATGGCTACACCTTC. This encodes CANRQGLVYGYTF.

A few counts support this clone. The chain employs TRBV13 and TRBJ1-5, with a weak D call TRBD1 (6 bases). This CDR3 is 15 amino acids long. V lost 6 bases and J 6 bases, leaving 18 bases between the germline ends. The V gene's germline CDR1 is PRHDT and CDR2 FYEKMQ (reference sequence). CDR3 in DNA: TGTGCCAGCAGTCTGGGGGCAGGGCGCAGTCAGCCCCAGCATTTT. It codes for CASSLGAGRSQPQHF.

The chain employs TRBV4-2 and TRBJ2-5, with 11 bases aligning to TRBD1. The J segment lost 1 base and the V segment lost 6 bases, leaving 1 base of the junction unmatched. This CDR3 comprises 14 residues. The germline CDR1 and CDR2 sequences are LGHNA and YNFKEQ. In nucleotides, the CDR3 is TGTGCCAGCAGGGGACAGGGGGGCCAAGAGACCCAGTACTTC. This sequence encodes CASRGQGGQETQYF.

Regarding this clone: Other DNA sequences in the same sample also yield this CDR3. V gene TRBV9 combines with J gene TRBJ1-2; 7 bases are a match to TRBD1. Germline-derived CDR1 and CDR2 are SGDLS and YYNGEE. The CDR3 extends over 13 amino acids. The junction had 5 bases not matched to a gene; V was cut back by 3 bases and J by 6 bases. CDR3 sequence: CASSARQGDGYTF. Here the CDR3 DNA reads TGTGCCAGCAGCGCCAGACAGGGCGATGGCTACACCTTC.

The chain couples TRBV19 to TRBJ1-2, with 9 bases lining up with TRBD1. From germline, CDR1 is LNHDA and CDR2 SQIVND (reference sequence). The CDR3 contains 13 residues. Trimming removed 5 bases from V and 7 bases from J; junction bases left unmatched: 5. The CDR3 reads CASSPGQGFGYTF. In nucleotides, the CDR3 is TGTGCCAGTAGTCCGGGACAGGGTTTTGGCTACACCTTC.

J is TRBJ1-1 and V is TRBV2; perhaps TRBD1 as D (6 bases). Germline V gives CDR1 SNHLY, CDR2 FYNNEI. The ends were cut back, 3 bases at V and 4 bases at J, with 15 bases in the middle. The CDR3 extends over 15 amino acids. DNA of the CDR3: TGTGCCAGCAGTGACGGCAGGGGTCGGGTCACTGAAGCTTTCTTT. Translation: CASSDGRGRVTEAFF.

This chain joins TRBV28 and TRBJ1-4; TRBD1 might be the D (5 bases). The CDR3 is made up of 14 amino acids. From germline, CDR1 is MDHEN and CDR2 SYDVKM. V lost 2 bases to trimming and J lost 4 bases, with 8 bases between them. Written as DNA, the CDR3 is TGTGCCAGCAGTTTAGGGGGGGTTAATGAAAAACTGTTTTTT. It is translated as CASSLGGVNEKLFF. Based on the CDR3 plus reference TRBV28 and TRBJ1-4, the full variable domain is DVKVTQSSRYLVKRTGEKVFLECVQDMDHENMFWYRQDPGLGLRLIYFSYDVKMKEKGDIPEGYSVSREKKERFSLILESASTNQTSMYLCASSLGGVNEKLFFGSGTQLSVL.

This chain connects TRBV10-3 to TRBJ1-2; the match to TRBD1 covers 7 bases. The CDR3 consists of 14 residues. CDR1 and CDR2 from the germline V gene are ENHRY and SYGVKD. V was pared by 7 bases and J by 2 bases, with 7 bases of the junction left unmatched. The CDR3 spells CAITPRTGNYGYTF. The CDR3 nucleotides are TGTGCCATCACTCCGCGGACAGGCAACTATGGCTACACCTTC.

This rearrangement joins TRBV3-1 (or the pseudogene TRBV3-2) to TRBJ1-6; TRBD1 agrees at 7 bases. The CDR3 is made up of 16 amino acids. Germline lookup yields CDR1 LGHDT and CDR2 YNNKEL (reference sequence). J was trimmed by 9 bases and V by 0 bases; bases with no gene match: 8. Written as DNA, the CDR3 is TGTGCCAGCAGCCAAGAAGGGAACAGGGGATCTTCACCCCTCCACTTT. Translation: CASSQEGNRGSSPLHF.

The chain is built from TRBV14 and TRBJ1-2; 7 nucleotides align to TRBD1. CDR3 length: 14 residues. Germline lookup yields CDR1 SGHDN and CDR2 FVKESK. V trimming: 2 bases; J trimming: 0 bases; junction bases outside the gene matches: 0. Here the CDR3 reads CASSQQGANYGYTF. The CDR3 DNA is TGTGCCAGCAGCCAACAGGGGGCTAACTATGGCTACACCTTC.

J is TRBJ2-7 and V is TRBV6-5, with D possibly matching TRBD1 (5 bases). The CDR3 sequence is 15 residues long. CDR1 is MNHEY, CDR2 SVGAGI, per germline. The V and J ends lost 0 bases and 5 bases respectively, with 14 bases between them. The CDR3 region has the DNA TGTGCCAGCAGTTACTCGAAGTTAGGGGCGGACGAGCAGTACTTC. Amino acid sequence: CASSYSKLGADEQYF.

This rearrangement joins TRBV4-2 to TRBJ2-1; 9 bases map to TRBD2. CDR3 length: 16 amino acids. V lost 4 bases, J lost 4 bases, and 8 bases stayed unmatched. From germline, CDR1 is LGHNA and CDR2 YNFKEQ. CDR3 sequence reads: CASSPGLAGVYNEQFF. The CDR3, as DNA: TGTGCCAGCAGCCCCGGATTAGCGGGAGTGTACAATGAGCAGTTCTTC.

The chain has TRBV6-1 and TRBJ2-2; 7 bases agree with TRBD2. CDR1 MNHNS and CDR2 SASEGT come from the germline V gene. Trimming at V came to 2 bases and at J to 6 bases, leaving 12 bases not matched to a gene. The CDR3 sequence is 17 residues long. The CDR3 bases are TGTGCCAGCAGTGAATTTGGGGGGGTAGGCTTCGCCGGGGAGCTGTTTTTT. Its translation: CASSEFGGVGFAGELFF.

This clone came up a few times. The V and J genes are TRBV27 and TRBJ2-7; 7 nucleotides line up with TRBD1. The ends lost 4 bases at V and 2 bases at J; junction bases unmatched: 14. The CDR3 extends over 17 amino acids. Germline V lookup: CDR1 MNHEY, CDR2 SMNVEV (reference sequence). The DNA for the CDR3 is TGTGCCAGCAGTTCCCCGGAGAGGGGGCGCGCTCCCTACGAGCAGTACTTC. This codes for CASSSPERGRAPYEQYF.

The J gene is TRBJ1-2, the V gene TRBV5-4, with 12 bases matching TRBD1. With 4 bases clipped from V and 7 bases from J, the junction kept 8 bases outside the gene matches. This CDR3 is built from 15 residues. Germline values: CDR1 SGHNT, CDR2 YYREEE (reference sequence). CDR3 amino acids: CASSAPGQGAGGYTF. In nucleotides, the CDR3 is TGTGCCAGCAGCGCGCCGGGACAGGGGGCTGGTGGCTACACCTTC.

The genes are TRBV28 and TRBJ1-1, with D perhaps matching TRBD1 (5 bases). Germline assignment: CDR1 MDHEN and CDR2 SYDVKM. The CDR3 loop spans 14 amino acids. The germline V and J ends were trimmed by 4 bases and 5 bases, with 14 bases remaining between them. The CDR3 loop is CASSSPGGRTEAFF. The CDR3 DNA sequence: TGTGCCAGCAGTTCCCCGGGGGGTAGGACTGAAGCTTTCTTT.

This rearrangement joins TRBV5-1 to TRBJ1-1, with TRBD1 matching over 7 bases. Germline V gene data show CDR1 as SGHRS and CDR2 as YFSETQ. V dropped 2 bases and J dropped 6; count of bases not matched to a gene: 1. This CDR3 contains 12 residues. CDR3 in amino acids: CASSLQGPEAFF. For the CDR3, the DNA is TGCGCCAGCAGCTTACAGGGGCCTGAAGCTTTCTTT.

This chain uses TRBV4-1 with TRBJ2-2, with TRBD1 identical over 7 bases. The trim removed 0 bases at V and 2 bases at J, leaving 9 bases unmatched. This CDR3 spans 18 amino acids. Germline V gene data show CDR1 as MGHRA and CDR2 as YSYEKL. This CDR3 is CASSQDSGTEVNTGELFF. CDR3 nucleotides: TGCGCCAGCAGCCAAGATTCCGGGACAGAGGTTAACACCGGGGAGCTGTTTTTT.

The chain carries TRBV11-2 and TRBJ2-1, with D possibly being TRBD1 (6 bases). The CDR3 contains 15 residues. CDR1 SGHAT and CDR2 FQNNGV come from the germline V gene. V was trimmed by 0 bases and J by 6 bases, leaving 12 bases between them. The CDR3 DNA reads as TGTGCCAGCAGCTTAGACAGGGGTACTACCAATGAGCAGTTCTTC. It translates to CASSLDRGTTNEQFF.